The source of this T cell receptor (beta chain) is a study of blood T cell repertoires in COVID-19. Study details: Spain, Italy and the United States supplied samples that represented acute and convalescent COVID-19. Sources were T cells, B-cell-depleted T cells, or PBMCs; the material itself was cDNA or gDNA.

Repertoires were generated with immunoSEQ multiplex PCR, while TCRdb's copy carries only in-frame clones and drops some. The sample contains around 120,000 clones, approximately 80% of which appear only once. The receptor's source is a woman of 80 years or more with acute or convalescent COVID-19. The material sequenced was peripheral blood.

The CDR3 sequence: CATSDSRATGGETQYF. The CDR3 DNA reads TGTGCCACCAGTGATTCAAGGGCCACAGGGGGGGAGACCCAGTACTTC. This chain joins TRBV24-1 and TRBJ2-5; 8 positions match TRBD1. Germline V gene sequence: CDR1 KGHDR, CDR2 SFDVKD. J gave up 5 bases and V 2 bases, and 9 bases lay outside the gene matches. The CDR3 is made up of 16 amino acids.